These 17 T cell receptor beta chains were sequenced from one sample in a study of T cell responses to AZD1222 COVID-19 vaccine (dated by TCRdb to 2020 to 2023). What this sample's time point label stands for: baseline before first vaccination. Library generation was performed with the immunoSEQ multiplex PCR assay. Not all clones reach the TCRdb copy of this immuneACCESS table, which keeps in-frame sequences only. Checked studies attribute under half of the gap to unresolved V genes and leave the rest unexplained. In this sample the table shows roughly 150,000 clones, approximately 92% of which occur a single time. In total, the top ten clones hold 1.5% to 2% of the sample. The specimen was peripheral blood, collected on day 0 of AZD1222 vaccination. Source of these receptors: an adult in good health.

The V gene is TRBV12-3 or TRBV12-4, the J gene TRBJ1-2, with no clear D. The CDR3 is 13 residues long. V lost 5 bases to trimming and J lost 7 bases, with 14 bases between them. This CDR3 reads CASSQAVNGGYTF. CDR3 in DNA: TGTGCCAGCAGTCAGGCGGTAAATGGTGGCTACACCTTC.

The gene calls are TRBV6-1 and TRBJ1-6; the D is unclear. Germline V CDR1 and CDR2: MNHNS, SASEGT. The length of the CDR3 is 16 residues. Trimming cost V 4 bases and J 3 bases, with 13 bases left between them. The CDR3 reads CASSGRETFYNSPLHF. The DNA of the CDR3 is TGTGCCAGCAGTGGGAGGGAGACCTTCTATAATTCACCCCTCCACTTT.

The chain links TRBV24-1 to TRBJ2-7; the D call may be TRBD1 or TRBD2 (5 bases each). Germline CDR1 KGHDR, CDR2 SFDVKD. The CDR3 extends over 13 amino acids. V was pared by 3 bases and J by 6 bases, with 11 bases between. CDR3 residues: CATSDLGTSEQYF. In DNA, the CDR3 is TGTGCCACCAGTGATCTGGGGACCTCCGAGCAGTACTTC.

The V and J genes are TRBV6-5 and TRBJ2-1; D is unclear. The CDR3 totals 11 residues. The V gene's germline CDR1 is MNHEY and CDR2 SVGAGI. The ends were cut back, 5 bases at V and 9 bases at J, with 8 bases in the middle. The CDR3 DNA follows: TGTGCCAGCAGTACATTAACTGAGCAGTTCTTC. It encodes CASSTLTEQFF.

The V gene is TRBV7-2, the J gene TRBJ1-6, with 7 bases identical to TRBD1. The V and J ends lost 3 bases and 6 bases, in that order; junction bases with no gene match: 5. There are 15 residues in the CDR3. Per the germline V gene, CDR1 is SGHTA and CDR2 is FQGNSA. The CDR3 is CASSLLGQFNSPLHF. The DNA for the CDR3 is TGTGCCAGCAGCTTGTTGGGACAGTTTAATTCACCCCTCCACTTT.

The CDR3 DNA is TGTGCCAGCAGCCAAAGGGGCGTCGGTCCCACAGATACGCAGTATTTT. As protein: CASSQRGVGPTDTQYF. This rearrangement joins TRBV4-2 to TRBJ2-3; D is possibly TRBD1 (5 bases). Trimming pared 2 bases from V and 2 bases from J, leaving 14 bases between. The CDR3 consists of 16 residues. Germline V gives CDR1 LGHNA, CDR2 YNFKEQ.

This clone showed up just a few times. The chain employs TRBV4-2 and TRBJ1-6; D is undetermined. The CDR3 contains 14 residues. Germline V CDR1 and CDR2: LGHNA, YNFKEQ. V was clipped by 0 bases and J by 8 bases, with 8 bases between them. CDR3 protein: CASSQDQRDSPLHF. CDR3 in DNA: TGTGCCAGCAGCCAAGATCAAAGGGATTCACCCCTCCACTTT.

The chain has TRBV30 and TRBJ2-7; 9 bases are a match to TRBD1. The CDR3 runs 14 residues. V dropped 3 bases and J dropped 5; count of bases not matched to a gene: 8. The germline gives CDR1 GTSNPN, CDR2 SVGIG (reference sequence). The CDR3 spells CAWSGGQGLHEQYF. The DNA of the CDR3 is TGTGCCTGGAGCGGTGGACAGGGGTTACACGAGCAGTACTTC.

The chain recombines TRBV12-5 with TRBJ2-1, with D uncertain. Trimming stripped 1 base from V and 12 bases from J, with 13 bases between. In germline, CDR1 is LGHNT, CDR2 FRNRAP. This CDR3 region has 13 residues. The CDR3 is CASGLGHYRSQFF. The CDR3, as DNA: TGTGCTAGTGGTTTGGGACACTACCGGTCGCAGTTCTTC.

The chain has TRBV25-1 and TRBJ1-2; D unresolved. Trimming removed 3 bases from V and 5 bases from J, with 10 bases in between. Germline V CDR1 and CDR2: MGHDK, SYGVNS. The CDR3 covers 13 residues. Here the CDR3 DNA reads TGTGCCAGCAGTGAGGGGAGTCGGTATGGCTACACCTTC. The encoded protein is CASSEGSRYGYTF.

V is TRBV7-6 and J is TRBJ1-2, with 12 bases matching TRBD1. There are 17 residues in the CDR3. Germline CDR1 is SGHVS and CDR2 is FNYEAQ. Trimming removed 5 bases from V and 4 bases from J; junction bases left unmatched: 11. CDR3 amino acids: CASSPRDRGRSVYGYTF. CDR3 bases: TGTGCCAGCAGCCCCCGGGACAGGGGGCGTAGTGTCTATGGCTACACCTTC.

The V and J genes are TRBV6-5 and TRBJ1-6; D is unresolved. Germline V gene data show CDR1 as MNHEY and CDR2 as SVGAGI. The CDR3 runs to 13 residues. V was shortened by 0 bases and J by 13 bases, with 10 bases between the two germline ends. CDR3 nucleotides: TGTGCCAGCAGTTACTCGATTGGTTTCCCCCTCCACTTT. Translation gives CASSYSIGFPLHF.

The chain employs TRBV7-9 and TRBJ2-2, with TRBD1 matching 8 bases. The V gene end was trimmed by 4 bases and the J gene end by 11 bases; junction bases not matched to a gene: 3. The CDR3 is 12 amino acids. CDR1 SEHNR and CDR2 FQNEAQ come from the germline V gene (reference sequence). The CDR3 sequence is CASSSGGGELFF. DNA for the CDR3: TGTGCCAGCAGCTCAGGGGGCGGCGAGCTGTTTTTT.

This clone occurred once. The chain uses TRBV11-2 and TRBJ1-2; unclear D gene. With 2 bases removed from V and 7 bases from J, the gap between germline ends came to 8 bases. From germline, CDR1 is SGHAT and CDR2 FQNNGV. The CDR3 contains 12 residues. The CDR3 loop is CASSLRGSGYTF. The CDR3 coding sequence is TGTGCCAGCAGCTTACGAGGGTCTGGCTACACCTTC.

The chain joins TRBV6-5 to TRBJ2-7; maybe TRBD1 (5 bases). The ends were cut back, 2 bases at V and 0 bases at J, with 8 bases in the middle. The CDR3 spans 14 residues. Germline V gene sequence: CDR1 MNHEY, CDR2 SVGAGI. The CDR3 region is CASSYLDNSYEQYF. The CDR3 region has the DNA TGTGCCAGCAGTTACCTGGACAACTCCTACGAGCAGTACTTC.

This clone was seen once. The rearrangement uses TRBV7-2 and TRBJ1-6, with D hard to call. The CDR3 sequence is 13 residues long. Germline lookup yields CDR1 SGHTA and CDR2 FQGNSA. Trimming cost V 1 base and J 13 bases, with 11 bases left between them. The DNA for the CDR3 is TGTGCCAGCAGCTTAGTCCGGGTAGGGCCCCTCCACTTT. It specifies CASSLVRVGPLHF. The whole variable domain, remainder taken from reference TRBV7-2 and TRBJ1-6, is GAGVSQSPSNKVTEKGKDVELRCDPISGHTALYWYRQSLGQGLEFLIYFQGNSAPDKSGLPSDRFSAERTGGSVSTLTIQRTQQEDSAVYLCASSLVRVGPLHFGNGTRLTVT.

The chain is built from TRBV18 and TRBJ1-1; no clear D. Deletions cut 2 bases from V and 2 bases from J, with 15 bases between. The CDR3 has 16 amino acids. In germline, CDR1 is KGHSH, CDR2 LQKENI. The CDR3, as DNA: TGTGCCAGCTCACCAAGTTATGCCGGGGTTAACACTGAAGCTTTCTTT. Translating gives CASSPSYAGVNTEAFF.